The rows below give T cell receptor beta chains drawn from one sample of a study of blood T cells in healthy people across ages. One entry per CDR3 protein, called by TCRdb with MiXCR from the 5' RACE reads. This table holds 800,000 or so distinct CDR3 sequences, 25% found once. These data were likewise used in another study, on T cells of mothers and their children.

The sample taken for sequencing was blood. The receptors come from a boy between 10 and 17 years old in good health. CDR3s leave out the opening cysteine and the closing phenylalanine or tryptophan. The D gene is left open where the match is weak.

v_call,d_call,j_call,cdr3_aa
TRBV7-6,.,TRBJ1-4,ASSLGVNTDNEKLF
TRBV20-1,.,TRBJ2-4,SARDAALAKNIQY
TRBV4-3,.,TRBJ2-7,ASSQDVAEYYEQY
TRBV4-3,.,TRBJ2-2,ASSQARRNTGELF
TRBV20-1,TRBD1,.,SVQSRDRGYEQY
TRBV6-2/TRBV6-3,TRBD2,TRBJ2-5,ASSSGLAMETQY
TRBV5-1,.,TRBJ1-6,ASSPLEQNNSPLH
TRBV29-1,.,TRBJ2-5,SVERGAGETQC
TRBV11-2,.,.,ASRLRDHYEQY
TRBV2,TRBD2,TRBJ2-1,ASRQGLAGDNEQF
TRBV7-3,TRBD1,TRBJ2-3,ASSSTGGGGDTQY
TRBV15,TRBD1,TRBJ2-5,ATSRERQGGVETQY
TRBV29-1,.,TRBJ2-1,SVVGNGGLQYNEQF
TRBV18,.,TRBJ2-1,ASSHKEEQF
TRBV6-5,TRBD1,TRBJ1-1,AGRYDRANTEAF